The following is a TCR beta chain sequence with its context. Its matching antigen is unknown. These data come from a study of cytotoxic CD8 clonotypes in ibrutinib-treated CLL. Study background: Specimens for response were gathered following a median approximately 11 months of therapy, spanning 6 to 36. Average yields of roughly 260,000 productive templates and about 97,000 productive rearrangements characterized the samples.

Study conclusions and caveats: Sustained-remission patients were sampled at different times than progressing patients were. Clonotypes that were public were uncommon, and they contracted or stayed stable on treatment.

The repertoire was sequenced with immunoSEQ multiplex PCR; TCRdb's copy has only in-frame clones and lacks some. The sample includes 130,000 to 150,000 clones, approximately 90% of them seen just once. V lost 7 bases to trimming and J lost 10 bases; unmatched junction nucleotides: 18. The CDR3 sequence is 16 residues long. The V gene's germline CDR1 is SQVTM and CDR2 ANQGSEA. The clonotype was recovered from a human donor with chronic lymphocytic leukemia. Sequences were derived from PBMCs, sampled after 12 months of ibrutinib treatment. The chain combines TRBV29-1 with TRBJ2-1, with 11 bases fitting TRBD2. CDR3 amino acids: CSATGNLAGGPGEQFF. In nucleotides, the CDR3 is TGCAGCGCAACAGGCAACCTAGCGGGAGGCCCTGGGGAGCAGTTCTTC.